Here is one T cell receptor (beta chain) with its context. The antigen is not known. The data derive from a study of shared clonotypes between healthy human individuals. At the level of the study: Per donor, three plates held CD4 naive cells, three held CD4 memory, two held CD8 naive and one held CD8 memory. Study results and limitations: Sample collection involved blood only; tissue repertoires are likely different.

Trimming pared 1 base from V and 4 bases from J, leaving 11 bases between. The CDR3 is 14 amino acids. Germline CDR1 SEHNR, CDR2 FQNEAQ (reference sequence). Using immunoSEQ multiplex PCR, the repertoire was profiled, and TCRdb retains in-frame clones only, with some absent. The data show about 2,100,000 clones, more than 85% seen once. CD8 cells regarded as naive lacked CD45RO, were positively chosen for CCR7, and omitted terminally differentiated effector memory CD45RA+ cells. Material: naive CD8+ T cells from PBMCs. The source is a man aged 18-30 years in good health. Some clones in this sample may be carry-over from other donors' samples. J is TRBJ2-7 and V is TRBV7-9, with D maybe TRBD2 (5 bases). The CDR3 sequence: CASSLGAGGYEQYF. The CDR3 DNA follows: TGTGCCAGCAGCTTAGGAGCCGGCGGGTACGAGCAGTACTTC.